These T cell receptor beta chains were read from a single sample in a study of tumor and adjacent non-tumor tissue in lung cancer. MiXCR was run by TCRdb on the multiplex PCR reads, yielding one entry per CDR3 protein. The sample consists of around 75,000 distinct CDR3 sequences, roughly 75% of them appearing once. The sample taken for sequencing was distant non-tumor lung tissue. These receptors were collected from a woman aged 45-59 years with non-small cell lung cancer. Each CDR3 is given with its conserved first and last residue. A D gene is named only where the DNA matches it firmly. Expanded clones are given a class, and other clones once, few, many or no size at all.

J gene,D gene,V gene,clone size,CDR3 protein,CDR3 DNA
TRBJ2-5,NA,TRBV5-4,few,CASRLRWDKKETQHF,TGTGCCAGCAGGCTACGTTGGGACAAGAAAGAGACCCAGCACTTC
TRBJ2-5,TRBD2,TRBV29-1,NA,CSVAVNSGRLVETLYF,TGCAGCGTTGCGGTCAATAGCGGGAGGCTTGTCGAGACGCTGTACTTC
TRBJ2-2,NA,TRBV6-6,many,CASKGGHDTGELFF,TGTGCCAGCAAGGGGGGGCACGACACCGGGGAGCTGTTTTTT
TRBJ2-4,NA,TRBV4-1,NA,CASSQEDWAGNIQYF,TGCGCCAGCAGCCAAGAGGATTGGGCTGGAAACATTCAGTACTTC
TRBJ2-5,NA,TRBV5-1,NA,CASSLQDQETQYF,TGCGCCAGCAGCTTACAGGATCAAGAGACCCAGTACTTC
TRBJ1-2,NA,TRBV10-3,NA,CAISNRDESYGHTF,TGTGCCATCAGTAATCGCGACGAATCCTATGGCCACACCTTC
TRBJ2-1,TRBD2,TRBV20-1,many,CSVPSGKHEQFF,TGCAGTGTTCCTAGCGGGAAACATGAGCAGTTCTTC
TRBJ2-5,NA,TRBV28,NA,CAIRGGKGETQYF,TGTGCCATCAGGGGAGGGAAAGGAGAGACCCAGTACTTC
TRBJ2-1,NA,TRBV20-1,NA,CSARGRYSYNEQFF,TGCAGTGCTAGGGGGCGGTACTCCTACAATGAACAGTTCTTC
TRBJ2-1,NA,TRBV11-2,NA,CASCLELKGRQFF,TGTGCCAGCTGCTTAGAATTGAAGGGTAGACAGTTCTTC
TRBJ2-3,NA,TRBV11-2,NA,CASSSNRVTDTQYF,TGTGCCAGCAGCTCGAATAGAGTCACAGATACACAGTATTTT
TRBJ2-7,TRBD1,TRBV10-2,NA,CASGGPTGSHGQYF,TGCGCCAGCGGCGGACCGACAGGGTCGCACGGGCAGTACTTC
TRBJ2-3,NA,TRBV11-3,NA,CASSWTRRDTQFF,TGTGCCAGCAGCTGGACACGACGGGATACGCAGTTTTTT
TRBJ1-1,NA,TRBV4-1,NA,CASCQDRYRANTEAFF,TGCGCTAGCTGCCAAGACCGTTACAGGGCGAACACTGAAGCTTTCTTT
TRBJ2-7,NA,TRBV6-6,many,CASGSTTYEQYF,TGTGCCAGCGGGAGTACGACGTACGAGCAGTACTTC
TRBJ2-1,NA,TRBV11-1,NA,CASSLPSPDVQFF,TGTGCCAGCAGCTTACCTTCGCCGGATGTGCAGTTCTTC